This T cell receptor beta chain was captured in a study of regulatory T cells in long-lasting Graves disease. In building TCR beta libraries, iRepertoire HTBI primers were used together with Arm-PCR of CDR3 regions. Original processing notes: Gene usage covered approximately 65 TRBV and 13 to 15 TRBJ segments. Using its own MiXCR run on the multiplex PCR reads, TCRdb lists one record per CDR3 protein. TCRdb's processing, not the authors' own work, is the source of the V and J calls. The sample yields hundreds of thousands of distinct CDR3 sequences, 20% to 25% seen once. This clonotype was counted at least ten times. Its antigen remains unknown. Documented time point: persistent/refractory GD, antithyroid drugs over 5 years with positive TRAb. Extracted RNA from PBMCs served as the source of the TCR library. The CDR3 spans 13 residues. Trimming took 6 bases from V and 4 from J, leaving 13 bases between them.

The study, taken as a whole, reports: Among samples with persistent disease, TRBV28, TRBJ1-2 and TRBJ2-5 were favored. The TCR repertoire of persistent Graves' patients was less diverse than that of newly diagnosed ones. Small sample size may have lowered accuracy.

The sequence came from a female donor with Graves disease. This specimen was peripheral blood mononuclear cells (PBMCs), taken when the disease was refractory, from a patient treated with antithyroid drugs. The chain couples TRBV12-3 or TRBV12-4 to TRBJ2-7; D unclear. The CDR3 here is CASRRGSLYEQYF. CDR3 DNA: TGTGCCAGCAGGAGAGGCAGCCTTTACGAGCAGTACTTC.